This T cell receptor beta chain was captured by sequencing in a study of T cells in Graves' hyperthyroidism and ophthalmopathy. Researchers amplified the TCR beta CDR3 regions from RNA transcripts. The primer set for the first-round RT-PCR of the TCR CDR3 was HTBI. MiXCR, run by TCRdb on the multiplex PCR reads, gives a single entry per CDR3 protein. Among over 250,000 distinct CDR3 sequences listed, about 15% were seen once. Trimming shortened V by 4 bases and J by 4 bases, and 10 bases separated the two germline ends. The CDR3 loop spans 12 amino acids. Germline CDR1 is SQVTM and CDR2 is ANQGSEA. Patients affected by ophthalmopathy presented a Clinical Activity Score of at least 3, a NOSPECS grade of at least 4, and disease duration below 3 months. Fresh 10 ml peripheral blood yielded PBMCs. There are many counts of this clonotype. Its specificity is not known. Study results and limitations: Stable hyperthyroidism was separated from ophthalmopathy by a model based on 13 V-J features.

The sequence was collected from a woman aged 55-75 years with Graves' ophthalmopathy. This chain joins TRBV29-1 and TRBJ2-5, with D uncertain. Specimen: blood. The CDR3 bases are TGCAGCGTTGCAACGGACCGAGAGACCCAGTACTTC. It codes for CSVATDRETQYF.